This TCR beta chain was profiled in a study of T cell repertoires in cytomegalovirus infection. Study outcomes and limitations: The response measured ex vivo was dominated by TCR beta clonotypes (HLA-C-restricted and CMV-specific).

This clonotype was detected many times. The antigen remains unidentified. Germline CDR1 SGHTA, CDR2 FQGNSA. J lost 0 bases, V lost 10 bases, and 4 bases had no gene match. CDR3 length equals 14 residues. TCRdb reanalysed the reads using MiXCR and keeps one entry per CDR3 protein. This sample yields about 400,000 distinct CDR3 sequences, of which about a sixth are seen a single time; around 9.3% belongs to the top ten. This clonotype originated in a human donor in good health (CMV status not recorded). Some clones in this sample may be carry-over from other donors' samples. Sequences were obtained from PBMCs. J is TRBJ2-1 and V is TRBV7-2; 9 nucleotides match TRBD1. The CDR3 loop reads CATRQGVSYNEQFF. CDR3 coding DNA: TGTGCCACACGACAGGGGGTCTCCTACAATGAGCAGTTCTTC.